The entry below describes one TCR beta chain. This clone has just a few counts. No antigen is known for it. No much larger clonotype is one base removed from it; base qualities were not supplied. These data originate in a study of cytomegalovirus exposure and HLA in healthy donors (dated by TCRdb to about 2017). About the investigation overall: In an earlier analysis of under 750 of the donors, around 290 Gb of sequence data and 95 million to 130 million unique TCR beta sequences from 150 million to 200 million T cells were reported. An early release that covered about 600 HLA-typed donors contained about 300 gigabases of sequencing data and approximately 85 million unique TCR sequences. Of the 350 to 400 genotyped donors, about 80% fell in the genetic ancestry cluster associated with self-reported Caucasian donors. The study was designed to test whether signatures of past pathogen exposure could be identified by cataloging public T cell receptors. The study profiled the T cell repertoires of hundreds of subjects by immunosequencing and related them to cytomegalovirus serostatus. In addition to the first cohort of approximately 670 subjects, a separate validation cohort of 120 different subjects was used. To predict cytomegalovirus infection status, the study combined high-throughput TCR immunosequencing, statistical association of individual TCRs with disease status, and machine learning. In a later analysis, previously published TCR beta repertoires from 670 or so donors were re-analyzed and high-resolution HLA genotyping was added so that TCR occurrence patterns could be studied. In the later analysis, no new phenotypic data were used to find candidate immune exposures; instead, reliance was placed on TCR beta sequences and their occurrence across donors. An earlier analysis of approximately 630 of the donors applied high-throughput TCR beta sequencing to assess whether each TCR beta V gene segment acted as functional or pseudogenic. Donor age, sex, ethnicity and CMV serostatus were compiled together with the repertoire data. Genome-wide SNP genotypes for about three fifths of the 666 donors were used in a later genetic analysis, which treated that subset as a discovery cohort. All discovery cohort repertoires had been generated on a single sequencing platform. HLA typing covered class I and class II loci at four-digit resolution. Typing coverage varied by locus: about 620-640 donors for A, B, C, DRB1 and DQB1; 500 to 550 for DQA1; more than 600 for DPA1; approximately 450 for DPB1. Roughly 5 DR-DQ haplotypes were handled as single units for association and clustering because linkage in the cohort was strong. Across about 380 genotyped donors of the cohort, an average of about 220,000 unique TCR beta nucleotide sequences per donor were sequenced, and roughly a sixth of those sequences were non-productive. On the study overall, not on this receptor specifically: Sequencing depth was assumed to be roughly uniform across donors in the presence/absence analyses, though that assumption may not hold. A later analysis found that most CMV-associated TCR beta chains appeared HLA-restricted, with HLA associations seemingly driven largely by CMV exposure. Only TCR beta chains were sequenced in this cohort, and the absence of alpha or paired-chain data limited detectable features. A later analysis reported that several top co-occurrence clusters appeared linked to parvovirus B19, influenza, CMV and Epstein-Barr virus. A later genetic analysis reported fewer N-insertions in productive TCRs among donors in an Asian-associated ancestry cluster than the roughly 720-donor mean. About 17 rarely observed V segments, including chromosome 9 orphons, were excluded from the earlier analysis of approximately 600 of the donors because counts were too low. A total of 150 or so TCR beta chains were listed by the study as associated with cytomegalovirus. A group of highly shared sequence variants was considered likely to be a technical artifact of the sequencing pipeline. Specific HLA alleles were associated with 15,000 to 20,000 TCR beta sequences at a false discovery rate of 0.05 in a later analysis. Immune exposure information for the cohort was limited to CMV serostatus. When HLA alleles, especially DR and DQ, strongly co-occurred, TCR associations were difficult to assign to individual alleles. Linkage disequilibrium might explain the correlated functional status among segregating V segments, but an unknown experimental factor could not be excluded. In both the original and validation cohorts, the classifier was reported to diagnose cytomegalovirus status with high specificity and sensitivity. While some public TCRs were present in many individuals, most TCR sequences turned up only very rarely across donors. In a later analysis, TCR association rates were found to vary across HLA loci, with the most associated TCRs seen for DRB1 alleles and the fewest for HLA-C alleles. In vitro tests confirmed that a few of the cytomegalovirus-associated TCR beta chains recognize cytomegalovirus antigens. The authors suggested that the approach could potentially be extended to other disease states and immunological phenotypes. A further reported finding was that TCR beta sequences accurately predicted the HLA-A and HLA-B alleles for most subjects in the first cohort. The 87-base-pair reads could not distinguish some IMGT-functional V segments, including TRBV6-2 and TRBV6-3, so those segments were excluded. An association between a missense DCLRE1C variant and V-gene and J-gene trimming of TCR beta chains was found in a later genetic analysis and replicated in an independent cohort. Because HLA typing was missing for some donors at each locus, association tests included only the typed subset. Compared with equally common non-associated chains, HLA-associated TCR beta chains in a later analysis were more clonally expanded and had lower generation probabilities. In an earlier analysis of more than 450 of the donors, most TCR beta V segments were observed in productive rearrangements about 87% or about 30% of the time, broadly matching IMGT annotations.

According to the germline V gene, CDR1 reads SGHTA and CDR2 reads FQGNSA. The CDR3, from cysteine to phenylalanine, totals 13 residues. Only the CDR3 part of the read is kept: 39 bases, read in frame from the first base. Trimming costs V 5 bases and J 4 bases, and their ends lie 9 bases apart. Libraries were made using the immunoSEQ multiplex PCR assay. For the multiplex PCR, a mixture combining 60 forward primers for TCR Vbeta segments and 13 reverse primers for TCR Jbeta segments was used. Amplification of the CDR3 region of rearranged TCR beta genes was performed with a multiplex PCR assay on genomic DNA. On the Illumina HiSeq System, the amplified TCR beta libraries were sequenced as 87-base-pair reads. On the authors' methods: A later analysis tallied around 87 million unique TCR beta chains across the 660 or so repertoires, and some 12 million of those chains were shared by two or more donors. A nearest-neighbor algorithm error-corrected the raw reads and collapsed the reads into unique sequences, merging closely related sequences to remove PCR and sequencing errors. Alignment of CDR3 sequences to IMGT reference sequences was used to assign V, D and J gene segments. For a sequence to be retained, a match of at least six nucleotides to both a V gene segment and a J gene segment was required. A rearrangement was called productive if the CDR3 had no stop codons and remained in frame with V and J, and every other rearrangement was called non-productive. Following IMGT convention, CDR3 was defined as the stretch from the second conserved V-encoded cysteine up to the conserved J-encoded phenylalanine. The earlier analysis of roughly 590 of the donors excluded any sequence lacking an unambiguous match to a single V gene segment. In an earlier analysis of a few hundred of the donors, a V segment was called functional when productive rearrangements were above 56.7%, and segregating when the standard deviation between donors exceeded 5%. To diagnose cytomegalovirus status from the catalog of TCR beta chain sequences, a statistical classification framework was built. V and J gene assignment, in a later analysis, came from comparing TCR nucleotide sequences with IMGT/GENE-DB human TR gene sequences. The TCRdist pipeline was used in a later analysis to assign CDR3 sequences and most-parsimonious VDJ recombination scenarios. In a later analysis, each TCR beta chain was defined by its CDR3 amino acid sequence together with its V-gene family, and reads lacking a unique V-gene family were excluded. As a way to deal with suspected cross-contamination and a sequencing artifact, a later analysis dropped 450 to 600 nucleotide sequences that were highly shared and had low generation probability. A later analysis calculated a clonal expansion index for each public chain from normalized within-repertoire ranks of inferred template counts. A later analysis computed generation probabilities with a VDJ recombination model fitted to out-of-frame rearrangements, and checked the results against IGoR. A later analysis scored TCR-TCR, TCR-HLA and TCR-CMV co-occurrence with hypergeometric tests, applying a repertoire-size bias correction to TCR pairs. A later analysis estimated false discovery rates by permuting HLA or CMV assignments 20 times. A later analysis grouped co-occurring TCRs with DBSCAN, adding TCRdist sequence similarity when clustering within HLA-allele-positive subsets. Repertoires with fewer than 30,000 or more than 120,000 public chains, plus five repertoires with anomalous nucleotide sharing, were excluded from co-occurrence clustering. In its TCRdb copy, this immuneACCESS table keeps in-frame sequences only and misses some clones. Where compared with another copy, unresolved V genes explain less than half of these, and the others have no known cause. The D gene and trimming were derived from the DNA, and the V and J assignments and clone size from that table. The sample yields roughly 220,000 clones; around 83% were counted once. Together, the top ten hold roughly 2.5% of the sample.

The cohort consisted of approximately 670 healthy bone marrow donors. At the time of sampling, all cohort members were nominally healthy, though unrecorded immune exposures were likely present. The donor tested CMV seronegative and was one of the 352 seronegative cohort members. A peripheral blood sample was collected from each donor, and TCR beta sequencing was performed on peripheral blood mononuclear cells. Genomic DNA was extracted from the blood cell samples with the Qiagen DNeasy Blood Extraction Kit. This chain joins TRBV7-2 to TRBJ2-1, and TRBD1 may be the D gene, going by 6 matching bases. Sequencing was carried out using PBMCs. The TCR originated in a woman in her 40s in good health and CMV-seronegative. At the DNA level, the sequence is TGTGCCAGCAGCCAGGACAGTTACAATGAGCAGTTCTTC. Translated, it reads CASSQDSYNEQFF.